A selection of T cell receptor beta chains follows, all from one sample in a study of blood T cell repertoires in COVID-19. Libraries were prepared by immunoSEQ multiplex PCR; TCRdb keeps only in-frame clonotypes and omits some of them. The top ten hold 25% to 30% of the sample, which has some 120,000 clones, more than 80% seen once. Material: peripheral blood. The receptors here all came from a man aged 70 or older with active or convalescent COVID-19. CDR3s include the opening cysteine and the closing phenylalanine or tryptophan. The D gene is left open where the match is weak. Not all rows give a size; the values are once, few, many and, for expanded clones, a class.

clone size: -; J gene: TRBJ2-5; V gene: TRBV28; D gene: TRBD1; CDR3 protein: CASSFPQGARETQYF; CDR3 DNA: TGTGCCAGCAGTTTCCCACAGGGGGCGAGGGAGACCCAGTACTTC
clone size: -; J gene: TRBJ1-2; V gene: TRBV18; D gene: TRBD1; CDR3 protein: CASSTSGQGADGYTF; CDR3 DNA: TGTGCCAGCTCAACCTCGGGACAGGGGGCGGATGGCTACACCTTC
clone size: once; J gene: TRBJ2-1; V gene: TRBV5-8; D gene: TRBD1; CDR3 protein: CASRPNRGLSSYNEQFF; CDR3 DNA: TGTGCCAGCAGACCTAACAGGGGGCTAAGCTCCTACAATGAGCAGTTCTTC
clone size: -; J gene: TRBJ1-5; V gene: TRBV3-1/TRBV3-2; D gene: TRBD1; CDR3 protein: CASSPGTGGGQPQHF; CDR3 DNA: TGTGCCAGCAGCCCCGGGACAGGGGGTGGCCAGCCCCAGCATTTT
clone size: -; J gene: TRBJ2-4; V gene: TRBV5-6; D gene: TRBD2; CDR3 protein: CASSLTWSGGGAKNIQYF; CDR3 DNA: TGTGCCAGCAGCTTAACATGGTCGGGAGGGGGAGCCAAAAACATTCAGTACTTC
clone size: -; J gene: TRBJ2-7; V gene: TRBV9; D gene: TRBD2; CDR3 protein: CASSPFQTSGSYEQYF; CDR3 DNA: TGTGCCAGCAGCCCTTTCCAGACTAGCGGGAGCTACGAGCAGTACTTC
clone size: -; J gene: TRBJ2-7; V gene: TRBV5-1; D gene: TRBD2; CDR3 protein: CASSSRKETSGAAYEQYF; CDR3 DNA: TGCGCCAGCAGCTCACGGAAGGAGACTAGCGGGGCTGCCTACGAGCAGTACTTC
clone size: -; J gene: TRBJ1-2; V gene: TRBV25-1; D gene: TRBD1; CDR3 protein: CASSDRQGLDGYTF; CDR3 DNA: TGTGCCAGCAGTGATAGACAGGGTCTTGATGGCTACACCTTC
clone size: -; J gene: TRBJ2-3; V gene: TRBV27; D gene: TRBD2; CDR3 protein: CASSGGSGSLTDTQYF; CDR3 DNA: TGTGCCAGCAGTGGTGGGAGCGGGAGCCTCACAGATACGCAGTATTTT
clone size: -; J gene: TRBJ2-3; V gene: TRBV7-8; D gene: -; CDR3 protein: CASSPTGPTDTQYF; CDR3 DNA: TGTGCCAGCAGCCCCACAGGCCCCACAGATACGCAGTATTTT
clone size: -; J gene: TRBJ1-5; V gene: TRBV6-6; D gene: -; CDR3 protein: CASSYTGNSNQPQHF; CDR3 DNA: TGTGCCAGCAGTTACACGGGGAATAGCAATCAGCCCCAGCATTTT
clone size: -; J gene: TRBJ2-7; V gene: TRBV19; D gene: -; CDR3 protein: CASSNGRDWVEQYF; CDR3 DNA: TGTGCCAGTAGTAACGGACGGGATTGGGTGGAGCAGTACTTC
clone size: -; J gene: TRBJ2-5; V gene: TRBV10-1; D gene: -; CDR3 protein: CASSELGSPYQETQYF; CDR3 DNA: TGCGCCAGCAGTGAGTTGGGGAGCCCGTACCAAGAGACCCAGTACTTC
clone size: -; J gene: TRBJ1-2; V gene: TRBV2; D gene: -; CDR3 protein: CASSPHGGYTF; CDR3 DNA: TGTGCCAGCAGTCCGCATGGCGGCTACACCTTC
clone size: -; J gene: TRBJ2-3; V gene: TRBV4-2; D gene: TRBD2; CDR3 protein: CASSQEGPSGSPDTQYF; CDR3 DNA: TGTGCCAGCAGCCAAGAAGGGCCTAGCGGGAGCCCAGATACGCAGTATTTT
clone size: -; J gene: TRBJ1-2; V gene: TRBV19; D gene: TRBD1; CDR3 protein: CASSGTGGVNYGYTF; CDR3 DNA: TGTGCCAGTAGTGGAACAGGGGGCGTAAACTATGGCTACACCTTC
clone size: -; J gene: TRBJ2-1; V gene: TRBV19; D gene: TRBD2; CDR3 protein: CASQSGSGPYNEQFF; CDR3 DNA: TGTGCCAGTCAGAGCGGGAGTGGTCCTTACAATGAGCAGTTCTTC
clone size: -; J gene: TRBJ2-7; V gene: TRBV6-6; D gene: TRBD2; CDR3 protein: CASSPGGYEQYF; CDR3 DNA: TGTGCCAGCAGTCCGGGAGGTTACGAGCAGTACTTC
clone size: few; J gene: TRBJ2-5; V gene: TRBV5-1; D gene: -; CDR3 protein: CASSLAVARGGQETQYF; CDR3 DNA: TGCGCCAGCAGCTTGGCCGTAGCCAGGGGAGGGCAAGAGACCCAGTACTTC
clone size: -; J gene: TRBJ1-2; V gene: TRBV4-1; D gene: -; CDR3 protein: CASSQDQGGIYGYTF; CDR3 DNA: TGCGCCAGCAGCCAAGATCAAGGAGGGATTTATGGCTACACCTTC
clone size: -; J gene: TRBJ2-3; V gene: TRBV24-1; D gene: TRBD1; CDR3 protein: CATGTGSTDTQYF; CDR3 DNA: TGTGCCACCGGGACAGGGAGCACAGATACGCAGTATTTT
clone size: -; J gene: TRBJ2-6; V gene: TRBV19; D gene: -; CDR3 protein: CASSIGVAFSGANVLTF; CDR3 DNA: TGTGCCAGTAGTATAGGAGTTGCTTTTTCTGGGGCCAACGTCCTGACTTTC
clone size: -; J gene: TRBJ2-1; V gene: TRBV2; D gene: -; CDR3 protein: CASRPRLTPNEQFF; CDR3 DNA: TGTGCCAGCAGACCAAGACTTACCCCCAATGAGCAGTTCTTC
clone size: -; J gene: TRBJ2-2; V gene: TRBV6-5; D gene: TRBD1; CDR3 protein: CASSTGTGGTGELFF; CDR3 DNA: TGTGCCAGCAGTACCGGGACAGGTGGCACCGGGGAGCTGTTTTTT
clone size: -; J gene: TRBJ1-6; V gene: TRBV27; D gene: TRBD1; CDR3 protein: CASSRTGPAGSPLHF; CDR3 DNA: TGTGCCAGCAGTAGGACAGGACCTGCGGGTTCACCCCTCCACTTT
clone size: -; J gene: TRBJ2-7; V gene: TRBV5-1; D gene: -; CDR3 protein: CASSLGGAAGSPLYEQYF; CDR3 DNA: TGCGCCAGCAGCTTGGGAGGTGCGGCGGGGTCCCCACTCTACGAGCAGTACTTC
clone size: -; J gene: TRBJ2-2; V gene: TRBV19; D gene: -; CDR3 protein: CASRAGPAGELFF; CDR3 DNA: TGTGCCAGTAGGGCGGGGCCGGCCGGGGAGCTGTTTTTT
clone size: few; J gene: TRBJ1-6; V gene: TRBV6-5; D gene: TRBD1; CDR3 protein: CASRTGGASPLHF; CDR3 DNA: TGTGCCAGCAGAACAGGGGGCGCGTCACCCCTCCACTTT
clone size: -; J gene: TRBJ1-1; V gene: TRBV28; D gene: -; CDR3 protein: CASSLRGGDTEAFF; CDR3 DNA: TGTGCCAGCAGTTTGAGGGGCGGGGACACTGAAGCTTTCTTT
clone size: -; J gene: TRBJ2-3; V gene: TRBV6-1; D gene: -; CDR3 protein: CASSDAASTDTQYF; CDR3 DNA: TGTGCCAGCAGTGACGCGGCAAGCACAGATACGCAGTATTTT
clone size: -; J gene: TRBJ1-1; V gene: TRBV4-1; D gene: -; CDR3 protein: CASSLTRGRLSFF; CDR3 DNA: TGCGCCAGCAGCCTAACCCGAGGCCGGCTAAGTTTCTTT
clone size: -; J gene: TRBJ1-1; V gene: TRBV6-5; D gene: TRBD1; CDR3 protein: CASRRTGVNTEAFF; CDR3 DNA: TGTGCCAGCAGACGGACAGGGGTGAACACTGAAGCTTTCTTT
clone size: -; J gene: TRBJ1-2; V gene: TRBV28; D gene: -; CDR3 protein: CASGSVQGYTF; CDR3 DNA: TGTGCCAGCGGCTCAGTTCAAGGCTACACCTTC
clone size: once; J gene: TRBJ2-3; V gene: TRBV30; D gene: -; CDR3 protein: CAWSASDTQYF; CDR3 DNA: TGTGCCTGGAGTGCGAGCGATACGCAGTATTTT
clone size: -; J gene: TRBJ2-1; V gene: TRBV7-2; D gene: TRBD2; CDR3 protein: CASSSVAGTQDEQFF; CDR3 DNA: TGTGCCAGCAGCTCTGTAGCGGGAACGCAGGATGAGCAGTTCTTC
clone size: -; J gene: TRBJ1-2; V gene: TRBV6-6; D gene: -; CDR3 protein: CASSPQGRDYGYTF; CDR3 DNA: TGTGCCAGCAGCCCCCAGGGGAGGGACTATGGCTACACCTTC
clone size: -; J gene: TRBJ1-5; V gene: TRBV15; D gene: -; CDR3 protein: CATSRVQSNQPQHF; CDR3 DNA: TGTGCCACCAGCAGAGTACAGAGCAATCAGCCCCAGCATTTT
clone size: -; J gene: TRBJ2-3; V gene: TRBV12-3/TRBV12-4; D gene: -; CDR3 protein: CASKLTDTQYF; CDR3 DNA: TGTGCCAGCAAACTCACAGATACGCAGTATTTT
clone size: -; J gene: TRBJ1-4; V gene: TRBV7-9; D gene: TRBD1; CDR3 protein: CASSYSKGALLEKLFF; CDR3 DNA: TGTGCCAGCAGTTACAGTAAGGGGGCCCTGCTTGAAAAACTGTTTTTT
clone size: -; J gene: TRBJ2-1; V gene: TRBV15; D gene: TRBD2; CDR3 protein: CATSGGSLIAGAYNEQFF; CDR3 DNA: TGTGCCACCAGCGGAGGATCCCTAATAGCGGGAGCCTACAATGAGCAGTTCTTC
clone size: -; J gene: TRBJ1-2; V gene: TRBV25-1; D gene: -; CDR3 protein: CASSDWGGGYTF; CDR3 DNA: TGTGCCAGCAGTGACTGGGGGGGCGGCTACACCTTC